This TCR beta chain was found in a study of cytomegalovirus exposure and HLA in healthy donors. Use of 60 Vbeta and 13 Jbeta primers characterized the PCR. Assay used: immunoSEQ multiplex PCR; TCRdb lists only in-frame clones, some missing. This table has more than 200,000 clones, approximately 81% appearing once. Comment on this clone: Its antigen remains unknown. An end of the junction differs from the germline gene, which may be a read error.

The study's findings and limits: Researchers reported in a later analysis that a missense DCLRE1C variant was tied to TCR beta V- and J-gene trimming. Several top significant clusters appeared, in a later analysis, to be linked to common viral pathogens.

Unrecorded immune exposures were likely, despite nominal health at sampling. Germline values: CDR1 SSHAT, CDR2 FNYEAQ (reference sequence). The CDR3 consists of 17 residues. Sample: PBMCs. V is TRBV7-7 and J is TRBJ2-7; 8 bases fit TRBD2. The receptor's source is a human donor in good health. For the CDR3, the DNA is TGTGCTAGCAGCTTGGGGGGTGGGGGGAGCGGGAGTTACGAGCAGTACTTC. It yields the protein CASSLGGGGSGSYEQYF.